The entry below describes one TCR beta chain. Antigen unknown. Assay used: immunoSEQ multiplex PCR; TCRdb lists only in-frame clones, some missing. The sample holds roughly 2,300,000 clones, 85% to 95% seen once. The data were obtained in a study of shared clonotypes between healthy human individuals. Study-level points and caveats: Only blood was sampled; tissue repertoires likely differ.

The CD4+ fraction was divided into a CD45RA+ naive subset and a CD45RA-negative memory subset. This CDR3 has 14 residues. The V gene lost 0 bases and the J gene lost 6 bases, with 13 bases spanning the gap. Germline V gene data show CDR1 as SGHRS and CDR2 as YFSETQ. The chain links TRBV5-1 to TRBJ2-7; tentatively, D is TRBD2 (6 bases). The clonotype originates from a man aged 18 to 35 in good health. Some clones in this sample may be carry-over from other donors' samples. The specimen was naive CD4+ T cells from PBMCs. Subset meaning: CD45RA+ positively selected. The CDR3 sequence: CASSLEGTPIEQYF. The CDR3, as DNA: TGCGCCAGCAGCTTGGAGGGGACTCCCATCGAGCAGTACTTC.